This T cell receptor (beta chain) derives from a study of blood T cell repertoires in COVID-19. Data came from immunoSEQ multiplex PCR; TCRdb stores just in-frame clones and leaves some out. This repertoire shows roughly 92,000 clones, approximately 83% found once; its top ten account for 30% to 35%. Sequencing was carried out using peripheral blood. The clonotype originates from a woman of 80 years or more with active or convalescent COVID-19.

The chain's CDR3 is CASSYRTGDVYGYTF. CDR3 bases: TGCGCCAGCAGCTACCGTACAGGGGACGTCTATGGCTACACCTTC. This chain joins TRBV4-1 and TRBJ1-2; 7 bases match TRBD1. From germline, CDR1 is MGHRA and CDR2 YSYEKL. There are 15 residues in the CDR3. V lost 5 bases, J lost 4 bases, and 10 bases stayed unmatched.